What follows are 10 T cell receptor beta chains derived from one specimen sequenced in a study of CD8 T cells in Susac syndrome. RNA, at roughly 0.5 to 1 ug, was reverse transcribed with random hexamers. TCRdb redid the calling of the immunoSEQ multiplex PCR reads with MiXCR, one entry per CDR3 protein. The table lists approximately 300,000 distinct CDR3 sequences, about 82% of them singletons. The sequencing input was CD8+ T cells from PBMCs. The receptors here all came from a human donor with multiple sclerosis.

This clonotype was seen a few times. The chain uses TRBV7-9 and TRBJ1-1; D gene ambiguous. The germline V gene encodes CDR1 SEHNR and CDR2 FQNEAQ (reference sequence). V lost 6 bases and J 7 bases, leaving 12 bases between the germline ends. The CDR3 is made up of 12 amino acids. CDR3 loop: CASRPPQLEAFF. CDR3 in DNA: TGTGCCAGCAGGCCCCCTCAGCTTGAAGCTTTCTTT.

This chain joins TRBV20-1 and TRBJ2-1, with D possibly matching TRBD2 (5 bases). Trimming pared 0 bases from V and 7 bases from J, leaving 16 bases between. The CDR3 length is 15 residues. Germline values: CDR1 DFQATT, CDR2 SNEGSKA (reference sequence). The CDR3 sequence is CSARDRAGIGNEQFF. DNA of the CDR3: TGCAGTGCTAGAGATCGGGCCGGGATTGGGAATGAGCAGTTCTTC.

This clonotype came up once. The V call is TRBV6-2 or TRBV6-3, the J call TRBJ2-1, with a weak D call TRBD2 (6 bases). Germline V CDR1 and CDR2: MNHEY, SVGEGT. The CDR3 is 15 amino acids. The V gene lost 3 bases and the J gene lost 8 bases, with 17 bases spanning the gap. For the CDR3, the DNA is TGTGCCAGCAGTTATGGGGCGGGAACCCGGTATGAGCAGTTCTTC. Residues: CASSYGAGTRYEQFF.

The chain carries TRBV2 and TRBJ2-2, with TRBD2 as a possible D gene (7 bases). Trimming removed 0 bases at V and 3 bases at J, with 14 bases between. The CDR3 totals 17 residues. Germline-derived CDR1 and CDR2 are SNHLY and FYNNEI. The CDR3: CASSEAEQGGDTGELFF. CDR3 DNA sequence: TGTGCCAGCAGTGAAGCGGAACAGGGAGGGGACACCGGGGAGCTGTTTTTT.

The V call is TRBV20-1, the J call TRBJ2-1; 7 bases align to TRBD2. From germline, CDR1 is DFQATT and CDR2 SNEGSKA (reference sequence). The CDR3 covers 15 residues. The CDR3 spells CSRTRRSLFYNEQFF. CDR3 DNA sequence: TGCAGCCGGACTAGACGGAGTCTTTTCTACAATGAGCAGTTCTTC.

This clonotype has a handful of counts. The chain couples TRBV23-1 to TRBJ2-1; tentative D call: TRBD1 (6 bases). TRBV23-1 is an open reading frame whose function is uncertain. The CDR3 extends over 18 amino acids. The V end was cut by 2 bases, the J end by 4 bases, with 21 bases between. The CDR3 region is CASSQTTGSTIRYNEQFF. The CDR3 DNA reads TGCGCCAGCAGTCAAACAACAGGGAGCACCATAAGATACAATGAGCAGTTCTTC.

This chain links TRBV5-6 with TRBJ2-7; 11 bases line up with TRBD1. Germline V lookup: CDR1 SGHDT, CDR2 YYEEEE. The J segment lost 6 bases and the V segment lost 3 bases, leaving 11 bases of the junction unmatched. This CDR3 is built from 16 residues. In DNA, the CDR3 is TGTGCCAGCAGCTCGGCCGGGACAGGGGGTATTGGCGAGCAGTACTTC. Translating it yields CASSSAGTGGIGEQYF.

The rearrangement joins TRBV28 to TRBJ2-7; 11 bases line up with TRBD1. CDR1 and CDR2 (germline): MDHEN, SYDVKM. The CDR3 is 13 amino acids. The V segment lost 8 bases and the J segment 1 base; nucleotides outside the gene matches: 1. DNA of the CDR3: TGTGCCAGCCGGGACAGGGGGTCCTACGAGCAGTACTTC. Amino acid sequence: CASRDRGSYEQYF.

In this sample, this clonotype turned up once. The V and J genes are TRBV30 and TRBJ2-5; 8 bases line up with TRBD2. The CDR3 totals 18 residues. Germline V gene data show CDR1 as GTSNPN and CDR2 as SVGIG (reference sequence). V trimming: 0 bases; J trimming: 5 bases; junction bases outside the gene matches: 17. The CDR3 coding sequence is TGTGCCTGGAGTGTACGGTTGAGGGCTAGCGGGTCCGGGGAGACCCAGTACTTC. It encodes CAWSVRLRASGSGETQYF.

The chain recombines TRBV7-9 with TRBJ1-2; 7 bases align to TRBD1. Germline CDR1 reads SEHNR; CDR2 reads FQNEAQ (reference sequence). CDR3 length: 13 amino acids. Losses at the gene ends were 10 bases for V and 6 bases for J; bases not matched to a gene: 11. The CDR3 DNA reads as TGTGCCACTCAGGGGGGGGACGGAGATGGCTACACCTTC. It yields the protein CATQGGDGDGYTF.